This entry lists 11 T cell receptor beta chains sequenced from one sample in a study of T cells after yellow fever vaccination (dated by TCRdb to about 2019). Library construction relied on 5' RACE. Instrument on record: Illumina HiSeq 2500. TCRdb took the public reads, trimmed them with fastp at Q25, ran MiXCR for clone calling and kept in-frame beta chains. Identical CDR3 proteins give one entry, which carries the most common genes and DNA. The sample has roughly 100,000 distinct CDR3 sequences on record, almost 9% of them singletons. The ten largest clones take up over 15% of the sample. Per the publication, the treatment or condition label means: live attenuated yellow fever vaccine strain. Specimen: CD8+ T cells not binding an NS4B(214-222) dextramer, sorted from PBMCs, collected more than 14 days after the first yellow fever vaccination. The sample's cell subset or site label, in plain terms: NS4B epitope dextramer-negative CD8 T cells. These receptors came from a man between 18 and 29 years old who received the YFV17D yellow fever vaccine.

The chain uses TRBV5-8 and TRBJ1-6; the D is unclear. Between the trimmed V and J ends, which lost 1 base and 3 bases, there was a span of 11 bases. The CDR3 contains 16 residues. Germline V gene data show CDR1 as SGHTS and CDR2 as YDEGEE. Here the CDR3 reads CASSLRDVYYNSPLHF. CDR3 nucleotides: TGTGCCAGCAGCTTGCGGGATGTCTACTATAATTCACCCCTCCACTTT.

This chain links TRBV2 with TRBJ1-2, with TRBD1 as a possible D gene (5 bases). The CDR3 covers 11 residues. CDR1 and CDR2 (germline): SNHLY, FYNNEI. V was cut by 11 bases and J by 5 bases, with 12 bases left in between. The CDR3 nucleotides read TGTGCCGTCAGACAGCTTTATGGCTACACCTTC. Its translation: CAVRQLYGYTF.

This clonotype was seen a few times. V is TRBV27 and J is TRBJ1-1; D is undetermined. Germline lookup yields CDR1 MNHEY and CDR2 SMNVEV (reference sequence). V lost 4 bases and J lost 0, with 6 bases in between. The CDR3 loop spans 13 amino acids. The CDR3 coding sequence is TGTGCCAGCAGTTACAACTTGAACACTGAAGCTTTCTTT. It yields the protein CASSYNLNTEAFF.

The chain recombines TRBV6-6 with TRBJ2-7; D ambiguous. The CDR3 is 12 amino acids. With 3 bases removed from V and 6 bases from J, the gap between germline ends came to 9 bases. Germline CDR1 and CDR2: MNHNY and SVGAGI (reference sequence). The CDR3 nucleotides are TGTGCCAGCAGTTATCCCCGGCGCGAGCAGTACTTC. Protein product: CASSYPRREQYF.

This clonotype has only a few counts. V usage is TRBV20-1 and J usage is TRBJ1-6, with 8 bases that match TRBD1. J lost 11 bases, V lost 2 bases, and 11 bases had no gene match. The CDR3 consists of 15 residues. Germline loops: CDR1 DFQATT, CDR2 SNEGSKA (reference sequence). The CDR3 reads CSARTTLDRGTPLHF. DNA of the CDR3: TGCAGTGCTAGAACAACCCTCGACAGGGGAACACCCCTCCACTTT.

The sample holds a few counts of this clonotype. The chain recombines TRBV5-1 with TRBJ2-7; TRBD1 aligns across 10 bases. The CDR3 length is 15 residues. Unmatched junction bases numbered 7, after V lost 4 bases and J lost 3 bases. Germline V CDR1 and CDR2: SGHRS, YFSETQ. The CDR3 sequence is CASSNPGQGLYEQYF. Here the CDR3 DNA reads TGCGCCAGCAGCAACCCGGGACAGGGGCTCTACGAGCAGTACTTC.

This clonotype was seen more than once but under ten times. This rearrangement joins TRBV7-9 to TRBJ1-1, with D uncertain. CDR3 length equals 13 residues. V lost 7 bases and J 3 bases, leaving 12 bases between the germline ends. Germline V gene lookup returns CDR1 SEHNR and CDR2 FQNEAQ (reference sequence). The CDR3 spells CASTWGFDTEAFF. As DNA, the CDR3 is TGTGCCAGCACTTGGGGATTCGACACTGAAGCTTTCTTT.

This clonotype was counted many times. The rearrangement uses TRBV12-3 or TRBV12-4 and TRBJ2-7, with D possibly TRBD2 on 6 matching bases. Trimming took 3 bases from V and 2 from J, leaving 8 bases between them. The CDR3 loop spans 13 amino acids. The CDR3 DNA reads as TGTGCCAGCAGTTTCGGGAGAACCTACGAGCAGTACGTC. This gives the protein CASSFGRTYEQYV.

The chain employs TRBV6-1 and TRBJ2-5; the match to TRBD2 covers 7 bases. The CDR3 loop spans 15 amino acids. Unmatched junction bases numbered 9, after V lost 7 bases and J lost 1 base. Per the germline V gene, CDR1 is MNHNS and CDR2 is SASEGT. Here the CDR3 reads CASTTSGGIQETQYF. The CDR3 nucleotides read TGTGCCAGCACTACCTCCGGGGGGATCCAAGAGACCCAGTACTTC.

Only a few counts were recorded for this clonotype. This chain connects TRBV10-3 to TRBJ1-6; tentative D call: TRBD1 (6 bases). From germline, CDR1 is ENHRY and CDR2 SYGVKD. V was trimmed by 6 bases and J by 6 bases, leaving 9 bases between them. The CDR3 spans 13 residues. DNA for the CDR3: TGTGCCATCAGGGGGGGCGTTAATTCACCCCTCCACTTT. This codes for CAIRGGVNSPLHF.

This clonotype showed up just a few times. The chain employs TRBV25-1 and TRBJ2-1; TRBD2 matches at 8 bases. The CDR3 has 17 residues. The junction had 15 bases not matched to a gene; V was cut back by 4 bases and J by 7 bases. Per germline, CDR1 MGHDK and CDR2 SYGVNS. The CDR3 loop reads CASSGPGGTRAPNEQFF. The CDR3 DNA sequence: TGTGCCAGCAGTGGCCCTGGTGGGACTAGAGCACCAAATGAGCAGTTCTTC.